One sample yielded the 5 T cell receptor beta chains listed below, sequenced in a study of cytomegalovirus exposure and HLA in healthy donors. The PCR used 60 Vbeta and 13 Jbeta primers. The assay was immunoSEQ multiplex PCR, and TCRdb's table has in-frame clones only and misses some. This sample has under 150,000 clones, with less than 80% found just once. The sequenced material came from PBMCs. Receptors were obtained from a woman between 35 and 50 years old in good health and CMV-seropositive.

The rearrangement uses TRBV7-9 and TRBJ2-3; 9 bases are shared with TRBD1. J gave up 4 bases and V 5 bases, and 7 bases lay outside the gene matches. Germline V gene sequence: CDR1 SEHNR, CDR2 FQNEAQ (reference sequence). The CDR3 has 15 residues. The CDR3 here is CASSTRDRAPDTQYF. CDR3 nucleotide sequence: TGTGCCAGCAGCACCCGGGACAGGGCGCCAGATACGCAGTATTTT.

Details on this clone: Its ends do not fully match the called genes, so a read error is possible. The V call is TRBV7-9, the J call TRBJ2-3, with a possible D match to TRBD2 (6 bases). The CDR3 sequence is 15 residues long. The germline V gene has CDR1 SEHNR and CDR2 FQNEAQ (reference sequence). The CDR3 DNA is TGTTCCAGCATCGTTGGGGGGAGTCTCTCAGATACGCAGTATTTT. Protein: CSSIVGGSLSDTQYF.

CDR3 loop: CASSLASGGTEAFF. CDR3 sequence (DNA): TGTGCCAGCAGCTTAGCGTCGGGGGGCACTGAAGCTTTCTTT. This chain links TRBV7-9 with TRBJ1-1, with a tentative D call TRBD1 (5 bases). CDR1 is SEHNR and CDR2 is FQNEAQ in the germline V gene (reference sequence). The CDR3 length is 14 residues. The V and J ends lost 0 bases and 4 bases respectively, with 9 bases between them. The entire variable domain, with the rest obtained from reference TRBV7-9 and TRBJ1-1, is as follows: DTGVSQNPRHKITKRGQNVTFRCDPISEHNRLYWYRQTLGQGPEFLTYFQNEAQLEKSRLLSDRFSAERPKGSFSTLEIQRTEQGDSAMYLCASSLASGGTEAFFGQGTRLTVV.

This chain uses TRBV7-6 with TRBJ2-1; 11 nucleotides align to TRBD2. This CDR3 is 15 amino acids long. The V and J ends lost 5 bases and 4 bases, in that order; junction bases with no gene match: 4. Germline CDR1 reads SGHVS; CDR2 reads FNYEAQ. CDR3 in amino acids: CASSRGLAVYNEQFF. The DNA for the CDR3 is TGTGCCAGCAGCCGGGGACTAGCGGTTTACAATGAGCAGTTCTTC.

The rearrangement joins TRBV7-6 to TRBJ1-1; D might be TRBD1 (6 bases). The CDR3 consists of 20 residues. Germline assignment: CDR1 SGHVS and CDR2 FNYEAQ. Trimming took 1 base from V and 0 from J, leaving 24 bases between them. The CDR3 region is CASSLDVFGQGSFMNTEAFF. CDR3 nucleotides: TGTGCCAGCAGCTTAGATGTATTTGGGCAGGGGTCATTCATGAACACTGAAGCTTTCTTT. The full variable domain, with the rest looked up from reference TRBV7-6 and TRBJ1-1, is GAGVSQSPRYKVTKRGQDVALRCDPISGHVSLYWYRQALGQGPEFLTYFNYEAQQDKSGLPNDRFSAERPEGSISTLTIQRTEQRDSAMYRCASSLDVFGQGSFMNTEAFFGQGTRLTVV.